This T cell receptor beta chain was obtained from a study of OX40 agonist ivuxolimab in advanced cancers. Broader study findings: On average, CD8+ T cells had more expanded clones than CD4+.

CDR1 and CDR2 (germline): SGHAT, FQNNGV. This CDR3 contains 14 residues. V lost 3 bases, J lost 2 bases, and 11 bases lay in between. A word on this clone: Its antigen is undetermined.

Here immunoSEQ multiplex PCR was the method, and the copy in TCRdb shows in-frame clones only, minus some. The sample shows about 29,000 clones, about 89% of them seen only once. The V and J genes are TRBV11-2 and TRBJ2-7; no clear D. The material was CD4+ or CD8+ T cells sorted from blood, obtained in a trial of the OX40 agonist ivuxolimab. The sequence derives from an adult with an advanced solid tumor such as melanoma, head and neck, liver or kidney cancer. The CDR3 DNA reads as TGTGCCAGCAGCTTCTCGGGCGGAACCTACGAGCAGTACTTC. Protein: CASSFSGGTYEQYF.